This TCR beta chain was sequenced for a study of cytomegalovirus exposure and HLA in healthy donors. A remark on this clone: Its target is unknown.

Study-level findings and limits: A later analysis showed TCR association rates differing by HLA locus, peaking at DRB1 and lowest at HLA-C.

The PCR contained 60 Vbeta and 13 Jbeta primers. The data were produced by immunoSEQ multiplex PCR, yet TCRdb's version contains in-frame clones alone and is incomplete. The sample yields fewer than 150,000 clones, approximately 80% seen once. The sequenced sample was PBMCs. The origin of this receptor is a man aged 25-45 years in good health and CMV-seronegative.

CDR3 DNA: TGTGCCAGCAGTCACCCCGGGGGTGGCTCTGGGGCCAACGTCCTGACTTTC. Translating gives CASSHPGGGSGANVLTF. The genes are TRBV27 and TRBJ2-6; a possible D gene is TRBD2 (6 bases). Per the germline V gene, CDR1 is MNHEY and CDR2 is SMNVEV (reference sequence). The CDR3 runs 17 residues. V was shortened by 5 bases and J by 0 bases, with 14 bases between the two germline ends.